This T cell receptor (beta chain) comes out of a study of blood T cells in healthy people across ages. The overall study: When template switching was applied, about one barcoded beta molecule was captured per two T cells. Study-wide results and caveats: Long-lived donors had more naive CD4+ cells and higher diversity than aged donors.

This CDR3 has 17 amino acids. Germline V gives CDR1 MNHNS, CDR2 SASEGT. The ends lost 7 bases at V and 6 bases at J; junction bases unmatched: 13. All donors came from Russia, were Caucasian and healthy, and spanned ages about 6 to 100. Primers used in a second PCR of about 6 to 11 cycles were a sample-barcoded 5' primer and a J-beta primer mix. Every cDNA molecule bore a tag from a template-switch adaptor containing 12 random nucleotides. TCRdb reanalysed the 5' RACE reads using MiXCR and keeps one entry per CDR3 protein. Here the sample spans 1.5 million to 2 million distinct CDR3 sequences, 28% being singletons. The table lists this clonotype with a few counts. Its antigen is undetermined.

This sequence joins TRBV6-1 and TRBJ2-1; 12 bases line up with TRBD2. The sequenced sample consisted of blood. The TCR sequence derives from a woman aged 25-40 years in good health. The CDR3: CASKSGLAGRLSNEQFF. Written as DNA, the CDR3 is TGTGCCAGCAAATCAGGACTAGCGGGGCGCCTGAGCAATGAGCAGTTCTTC.